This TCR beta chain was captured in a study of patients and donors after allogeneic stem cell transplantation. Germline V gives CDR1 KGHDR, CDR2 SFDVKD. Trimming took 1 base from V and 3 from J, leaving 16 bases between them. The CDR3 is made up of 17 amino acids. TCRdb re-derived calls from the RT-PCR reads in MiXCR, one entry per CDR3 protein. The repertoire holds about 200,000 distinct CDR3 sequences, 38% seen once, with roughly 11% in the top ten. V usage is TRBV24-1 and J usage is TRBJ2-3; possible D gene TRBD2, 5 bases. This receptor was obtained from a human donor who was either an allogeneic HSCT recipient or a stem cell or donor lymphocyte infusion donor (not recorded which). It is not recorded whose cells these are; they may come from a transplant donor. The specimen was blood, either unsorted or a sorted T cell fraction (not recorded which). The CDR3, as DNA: TGTGCCACCAGTGATTTTCCCTTGGGTACTAGGACAGATACGCAGTATTTT. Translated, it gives CATSDFPLGTRTDTQYF.